This T cell receptor beta chain was captured in a study of T cell responses to AZD1222 COVID-19 vaccine. Sequencing was performed with immunoSEQ multiplex PCR; in TCRdb, only in-frame clones are kept and a portion is missing. The sample includes just over 150,000 clones, approximately 91% of them seen just once. The germline CDR1 and CDR2 sequences are MDHEN and SYDVKM. Trimming pared 2 bases from V and 5 bases from J, leaving 12 bases between. CDR3 length: 14 residues. The chain recombines TRBV28 with TRBJ1-1; D is unresolved. This TCR was recovered from an adult who received the AZD1222 COVID-19 vaccine. The starting material was peripheral blood, obtained 28 days after the second AZD1222 dose. The CDR3 nucleotides read TGTGCCAGCAGTTTAACAGCGAGGAGGACTGAAGCTTTCTTT. Translated: CASSLTARRTEAFF.